The 23 T cell receptor beta chains below come from one sample, sequenced in a study of cytomegalovirus exposure and HLA in healthy donors. A multiplex PCR was run with 60 Vbeta primers and 13 Jbeta primers. The table came from immunoSEQ multiplex PCR; TCRdb's copy has only in-frame clones and leaves some out. The data hold some 250,000 clones, with about four fifths observed a single time. Sequences were obtained from PBMCs. Receptors originate from a woman aged 40 to 50 in good health and CMV-seropositive.

V and J are TRBV18 and TRBJ2-7; 8 bases are shared with TRBD2. CDR1 is KGHSH and CDR2 is LQKENI in the germline V gene. This CDR3 is built from 16 residues. V gave up 4 bases and J gave up 5 bases; unmatched junction bases: 13. The CDR3 sequence is CASSRSPVSGTHEQYF. In DNA form, the CDR3 reads TGTGCCAGCTCACGGTCCCCGGTTAGCGGGACTCACGAGCAGTACTTC.

A note on this clone: Relative to the germline gene, one junction end is altered; a read error may explain this. The chain recombines TRBV7-9 with TRBJ2-7; TRBD2 matches 7 bases. CDR1 is SEHNR and CDR2 is FQNEAQ in the germline V gene (reference sequence). The CDR3 length is 13 residues. The CDR3 region has the DNA TGTTCCAGCAGCCGAGCGGGGTCCTACGAGCAGTACTTC. It translates to CSSSRAGSYEQYF. The complete variable domain, with remaining parts taken from reference TRBV7-9 and TRBJ2-7, reads DTGVSQNPRHKITKRGQNVTFRCDPISEHNRLYWYRQTLGQGPEFLTYFQNEAQLEKSRLLSDRFSAERPKGSFSTLEIQRTEQGDSAMYLCSSSRAGSYEQYFGPGTRLTVT.

The chain employs TRBV6-5 and TRBJ2-7, with D possibly matching TRBD2 (5 bases). The CDR3 runs 15 residues. Trimming removed 5 bases from V and 0 bases from J, with 14 bases in between. CDR1 MNHEY and CDR2 SVGAGI come from the germline V gene. The CDR3 DNA reads TGTGCCAGCAGTCTCAGCGGCCCTAGCTCCTACGAGCAGTACTTC. As protein: CASSLSGPSSYEQYF.

CDR3 coding DNA: TGCGCCAGCAGTCAAATGCCAGGGGAGGGCTATGGCTACACCTTC. Protein sequence: CASSQMPGEGYGYTF. The rearrangement joins TRBV23-1 to TRBJ1-2, with a possible D match to TRBD1 (6 bases). TRBV23-1 is noted as an ORF with a role that remains uncertain. The CDR3 covers 15 residues. Trimming removed 2 bases at V and 4 bases at J, with 14 bases between.

Of note for this clone: Germline and junction disagree at one end, which may indicate a read error. Other DNA sequences within the sample encode an identical CDR3. The V and J genes are TRBV5-1 and TRBJ1-1; D is perhaps TRBD1 (6 bases). The germline gives CDR1 SGHRS, CDR2 YFSETQ. This CDR3 has 15 amino acids. CDR3 protein: CASSHDRLTNTEAFF. The CDR3 nucleotides read TGCGCCAGCAGTCACGACAGGCTAACAAACACTGAAGCTTTCTTC.

In its sample, this clone was seen once. This chain joins TRBV7-3 and TRBJ2-2; 13 nucleotides match TRBD2. Germline assignment: CDR1 SGHTA and CDR2 FQGTGA. V dropped 2 bases and J dropped 1; count of bases not matched to a gene: 7. The CDR3 runs to 19 residues. The CDR3 DNA reads as TGTGCCAGCAGCTTAGGTGGACTAGCGGGGGTACTGAACACCGGGGAGCTGTTTTTT. Translation: CASSLGGLAGVLNTGELFF.

A note on this clone: The same CDR3 can be traced to other DNA sequences in this sample. V is TRBV7-9 and J is TRBJ2-3; 7 nucleotides match TRBD2. V was pared by 1 base and J by 0 bases, with 4 bases of the junction left unmatched. CDR1 and CDR2 (germline): SEHNR, FQNEAQ (reference sequence). The CDR3 is 16 residues long. The CDR3 sequence is CASSLEPSGSTDTQYF. Written as DNA, the CDR3 is TGTGCCAGCAGCTTAGAGCCTAGCGGAAGCACAGATACGCAGTATTTT.

V is TRBV10-1 and J is TRBJ2-1; 14 bases align to TRBD2. In germline, CDR1 is WNHNN, CDR2 SYGVQD (reference sequence). V lost 4 bases and J lost 6; bases outside the gene matches: 2. The length of the CDR3 is 15 residues. The CDR3 coding sequence is TGCGCCAGCAGTGGACTAGCGGGAGGGTCCAATGAGCAGTTCTTC. This sequence encodes CASSGLAGGSNEQFF.

The chain couples TRBV7-9 to TRBJ2-1; 8 nucleotides line up with TRBD2. Germline lookup yields CDR1 SEHNR and CDR2 FQNEAQ (reference sequence). The CDR3 totals 16 residues. With 1 base clipped from V and 6 bases from J, the junction kept 8 bases outside the gene matches. This CDR3 reads CASSLGGTSYINEQFF. The CDR3 region has the DNA TGTGCCAGCAGCTTAGGGGGGACTAGTTATATCAATGAGCAGTTCTTC. Using reference TRBV7-9 and TRBJ2-1 for the parts outside the CDR3, the full variable domain is DTGVSQNPRHKITKRGQNVTFRCDPISEHNRLYWYRQTLGQGPEFLTYFQNEAQLEKSRLLSDRFSAERPKGSFSTLEIQRTEQGDSAMYLCASSLGGTSYINEQFFGPGTRLTVL.

V gene TRBV6-6 combines with J gene TRBJ2-5; D is possibly TRBD1 (8 bases). The V end lost 6 bases, the J end lost 3 bases, and 17 bases lay between the germline ends. This CDR3 has 15 amino acids. The germline gives CDR1 MNHNY, CDR2 SVGAGI (reference sequence). CDR3 bases: TGTGCCAGCAGCCCAGGGGGCGCGGGAGAAGAGACCCAGTACTTC. Translated, it gives CASSPGGAGEETQYF.

The rearrangement uses TRBV10-3 and TRBJ2-1; 10 bases line up with TRBD2. The CDR3 has 17 amino acids. CDR1 ENHRY and CDR2 SYGVKD come from the germline V gene. The trim removed 4 bases at V and 6 bases at J, leaving 12 bases unmatched. The CDR3 here is CAISASGRGRGGNEQFF. CDR3 coding DNA: TGTGCCATCAGTGCTAGCGGGAGAGGCCGGGGGGGCAATGAGCAGTTCTTC.

The J gene is TRBJ1-2, the V gene TRBV11-2, with D hard to call. The CDR3 is made up of 13 amino acids. From germline, CDR1 is SGHAT and CDR2 FQNNGV. Trimming shortened V by 3 bases and J by 4 bases, and 9 bases separated the two germline ends. CDR3 coding DNA: TGTGCCAGCAGCTTCTCTGGCAGCTATGGCTACACCTTC. This codes for CASSFSGSYGYTF.

This chain connects TRBV9 to TRBJ2-6; the D gene is possibly TRBD2 (6 bases). The V and J ends lost 0 bases and 4 bases respectively, with 11 bases between them. The CDR3 covers 16 residues. Germline V gene sequence: CDR1 SGDLS, CDR2 YYNGEE. The chain's CDR3 is CASSVDWTTGANVLTF. The CDR3 nucleotides read TGTGCCAGCAGCGTAGATTGGACTACCGGGGCCAACGTCCTGACTTTC.

The sample holds a few counts of this clone. The rearrangement links TRBV5-6 to TRBJ2-5; maybe TRBD2 (5 bases). V lost 4 bases and J lost 6, with 10 bases in between. This CDR3 is built from 12 residues. Germline V lookup: CDR1 SGHDT, CDR2 YYEEEE. In DNA, the CDR3 is TGTGCCAGCAGCGGAGGTAGTCAGACCCAGTACTTC. It encodes CASSGGSQTQYF.

The chain combines TRBV10-2 with TRBJ2-7; D unresolved. The CDR3 is 14 residues long. Deletions cut 2 bases from V and 0 bases from J, with 8 bases between. Germline CDR1 WSHSY, CDR2 SAAADI. The CDR3 loop reads CASSERVSSYEQYF. The CDR3, as DNA: TGCGCCAGCAGTGAGCGGGTTAGCTCCTACGAGCAGTACTTC.

The V call is TRBV5-6, the J call TRBJ1-2, with a weak D call TRBD1 (6 bases). V was cut by 4 bases and J by 4 bases, with 17 bases left in between. Looked up from germline, CDR1 is SGHDT and CDR2 is YYEEEE. The CDR3 contains 15 residues. In DNA, the CDR3 is TGTGCCAGCAGCCCCTCCGGGGGGCTTGGCTATGGCTACACCTTC. This codes for CASSPSGGLGYGYTF.

The V gene is TRBV10-1, the J gene TRBJ2-5; 10 bases match TRBD2. This CDR3 comprises 13 residues. V dropped 8 bases and J dropped 5; count of bases not matched to a gene: 5. Looked up from germline, CDR1 is WNHNN and CDR2 is SYGVQD (reference sequence). The CDR3 DNA reads TGCGCCAGCGGATCTAGCGGGGGCGAGACCCAGTACTTC. Protein sequence: CASGSSGGETQYF.

This clone appeared a single time. V is TRBV7-2 and J is TRBJ1-2, with D maybe TRBD1 (6 bases). CDR1 is SGHTA and CDR2 is FQGNSA in the germline V gene. V shed 5 bases and J shed 0 bases, with 13 bases lying between them. The CDR3 is 15 amino acids. The CDR3 spells CASSRGQRANYGYTF. The CDR3 DNA sequence: TGTGCCAGCAGCCGCGGACAGAGAGCTAACTATGGCTACACCTTC.

The chain has TRBV15 and TRBJ2-7; D may be TRBD1 (5 bases). Trimming took 4 bases from V and 7 from J, leaving 14 bases between them. The CDR3 consists of 13 residues. Germline V lookup: CDR1 LNHNV, CDR2 YYDKDF (reference sequence). The CDR3 sequence: CATSKSGSREQYF. The CDR3 DNA is TGTGCCACCAGCAAATCAGGGTCGAGGGAGCAGTACTTC.

About this clone itself: The junction departs from germline at one end; a sequencing error may be responsible. The chain joins TRBV6-5 to TRBJ1-1, with TRBD1 matching over 8 bases. CDR3 length: 14 residues. CDR1 is MNHEY, CDR2 SVGAGI, per germline. CDR3 in DNA: TGTGCCAGCACTTACCAGGGGGCGCGGACTGAAGCTTTCTTT. It encodes CASTYQGARTEAFF.

The sample holds one count of this clone. The V and J genes are TRBV30 and TRBJ2-3; a possible D gene is TRBD2 (6 bases). Trimming left V 3 bases short and J 8 bases short, with 6 bases between. There are 10 residues in the CDR3. Per germline, CDR1 GTSNPN and CDR2 SVGIG (reference sequence). The CDR3 DNA follows: TGTGCCTGGAGGGGAGGTACGCAGTATTTT. Protein product: CAWRGGTQYF.

The CDR3 is CAISTSQGGGSGNTIYF. CDR3 bases: TGTGCCATCAGTACCTCGCAGGGGGGCGGCTCTGGAAACACCATATATTTT. The chain recombines TRBV10-3 with TRBJ1-3; 7 bases fit TRBD1. With V trimmed by 5 bases and J by 0 bases, 10 bases remained unmatched. CDR3 size: 17 residues. Germline V gene data show CDR1 as ENHRY and CDR2 as SYGVKD.

The genes are TRBV11-2 and TRBJ1-2; maybe TRBD1 (5 bases). This CDR3 is 15 amino acids long. Between the trimmed V and J ends, which lost 1 base and 6 bases, there was a span of 15 bases. The germline V gene has CDR1 SGHAT and CDR2 FQNNGV. The DNA for the CDR3 is TGTGCCAGCAGCTTAGTCCCGGGCAGGGTCGATGGCTACACCTTC. Its translation is CASSLVPGRVDGYTF.